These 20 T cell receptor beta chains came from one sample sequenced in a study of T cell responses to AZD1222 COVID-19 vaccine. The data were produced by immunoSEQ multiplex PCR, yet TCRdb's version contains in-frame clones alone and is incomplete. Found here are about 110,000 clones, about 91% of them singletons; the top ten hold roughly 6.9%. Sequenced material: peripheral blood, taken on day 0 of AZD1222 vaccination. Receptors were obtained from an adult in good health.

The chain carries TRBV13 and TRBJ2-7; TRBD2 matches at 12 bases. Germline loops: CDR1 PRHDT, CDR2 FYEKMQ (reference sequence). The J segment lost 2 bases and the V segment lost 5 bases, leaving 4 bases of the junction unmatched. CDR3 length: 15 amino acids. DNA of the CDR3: TGTGCCAGCAGCCAGGGACTAGCGGGCCCCTACGAGCAGTACTTC. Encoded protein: CASSQGLAGPYEQYF.

The CDR3 reads CAGGQVERPQHF. DNA for the CDR3: TGTGCCGGCGGACAGGTCGAGAGGCCCCAGCATTTT. V gene TRBV6-5 combines with J gene TRBJ1-5; 7 bases match TRBD1. Per the germline V gene, CDR1 is MNHEY and CDR2 is SVGAGI. The V segment lost 11 bases and the J segment 9 bases; nucleotides outside the gene matches: 10. This CDR3 is built from 12 residues.

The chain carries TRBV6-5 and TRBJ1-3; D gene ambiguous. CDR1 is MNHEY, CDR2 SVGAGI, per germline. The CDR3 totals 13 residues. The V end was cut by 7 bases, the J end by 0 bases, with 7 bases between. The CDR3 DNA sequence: TGTGCCAGCACCGACACCTCTGGAAACACCATATATTTT. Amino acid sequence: CASTDTSGNTIYF.

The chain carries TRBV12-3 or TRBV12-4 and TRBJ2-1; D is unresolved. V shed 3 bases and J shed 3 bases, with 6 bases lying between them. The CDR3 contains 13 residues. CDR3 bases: TGTGCCAGCAGTTTTGAGGACTACAATGAGCAGTTCTTC. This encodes CASSFEDYNEQFF.

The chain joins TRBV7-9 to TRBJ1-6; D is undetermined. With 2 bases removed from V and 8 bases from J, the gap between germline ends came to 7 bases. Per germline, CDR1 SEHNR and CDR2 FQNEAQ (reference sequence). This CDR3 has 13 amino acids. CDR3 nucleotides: TGTGCCAGCAGCTTATTGGCGGATTCACCCCTCCACTTT. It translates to CASSLLADSPLHF.

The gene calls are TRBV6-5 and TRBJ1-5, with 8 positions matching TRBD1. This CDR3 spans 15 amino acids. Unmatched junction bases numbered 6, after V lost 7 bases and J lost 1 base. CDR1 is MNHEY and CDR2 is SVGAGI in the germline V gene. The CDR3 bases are TGTGCCAGCACCCTACGACAGGGGAGCAATCAGCCCCAGCATTTT. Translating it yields CASTLRQGSNQPQHF.

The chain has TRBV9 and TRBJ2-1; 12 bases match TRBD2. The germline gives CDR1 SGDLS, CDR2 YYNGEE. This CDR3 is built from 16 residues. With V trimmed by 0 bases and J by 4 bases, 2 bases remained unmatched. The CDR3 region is CASSVAGLAGYNEQFF. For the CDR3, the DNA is TGTGCCAGCAGCGTAGCCGGACTAGCGGGGTACAATGAGCAGTTCTTC.

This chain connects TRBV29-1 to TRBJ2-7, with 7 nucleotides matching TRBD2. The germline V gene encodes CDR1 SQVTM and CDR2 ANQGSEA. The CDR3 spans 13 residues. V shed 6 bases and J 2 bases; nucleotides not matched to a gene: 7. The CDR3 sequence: CSVWGGSAYEQYF. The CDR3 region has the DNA TGCAGCGTATGGGGGGGTAGTGCCTACGAGCAGTACTTC.

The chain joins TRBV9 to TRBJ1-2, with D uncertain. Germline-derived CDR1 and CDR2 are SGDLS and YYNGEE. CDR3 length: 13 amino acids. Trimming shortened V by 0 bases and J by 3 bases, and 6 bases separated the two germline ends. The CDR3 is CASSVGRDYGYTF. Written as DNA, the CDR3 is TGTGCCAGCAGCGTAGGGCGGGACTATGGCTACACCTTC.

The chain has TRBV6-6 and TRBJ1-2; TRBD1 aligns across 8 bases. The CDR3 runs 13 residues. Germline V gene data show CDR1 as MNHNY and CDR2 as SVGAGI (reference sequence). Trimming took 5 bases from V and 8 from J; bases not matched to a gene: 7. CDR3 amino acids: CASSPDRAKGYTF. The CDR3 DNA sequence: TGTGCCAGCAGTCCGGACAGGGCGAAGGGCTACACCTTC.

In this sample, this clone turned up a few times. The CDR3 DNA follows: TGTGCCAGTGCGGGGGGCGACTATGGCTACACCTTC. It yields the protein CASAGGDYGYTF. The chain has TRBV18 and TRBJ1-2; the D gene is possibly TRBD1 (6 bases). The V end lost 9 bases, the J end lost 3 bases, and 11 bases lay between the germline ends. Germline V gives CDR1 KGHSH, CDR2 LQKENI. This CDR3 has 12 amino acids.

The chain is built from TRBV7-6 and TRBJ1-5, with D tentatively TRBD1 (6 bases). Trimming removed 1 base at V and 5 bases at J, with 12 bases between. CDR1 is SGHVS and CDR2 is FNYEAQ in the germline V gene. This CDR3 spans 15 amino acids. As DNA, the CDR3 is TGTGCCAGCAGCTTAGGTGCAGGGGCCCATCAGCCCCAGCATTTT. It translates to CASSLGAGAHQPQHF.

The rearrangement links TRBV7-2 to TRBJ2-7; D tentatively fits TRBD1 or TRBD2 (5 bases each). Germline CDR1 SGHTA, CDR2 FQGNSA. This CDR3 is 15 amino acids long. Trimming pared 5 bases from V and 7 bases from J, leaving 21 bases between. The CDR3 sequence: CASSIPGRSFWEQYF. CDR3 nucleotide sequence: TGTGCCAGCAGCATTCCGGGACGGTCTTTCTGGGAGCAGTACTTC.

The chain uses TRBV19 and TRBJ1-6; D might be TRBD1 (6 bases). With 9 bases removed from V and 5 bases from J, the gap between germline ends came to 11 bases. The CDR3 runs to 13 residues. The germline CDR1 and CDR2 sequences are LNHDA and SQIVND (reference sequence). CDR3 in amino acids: CASRQVDNSPLHF. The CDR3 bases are TGTGCCAGCCGACAGGTGGATAATTCACCCCTCCACTTT.

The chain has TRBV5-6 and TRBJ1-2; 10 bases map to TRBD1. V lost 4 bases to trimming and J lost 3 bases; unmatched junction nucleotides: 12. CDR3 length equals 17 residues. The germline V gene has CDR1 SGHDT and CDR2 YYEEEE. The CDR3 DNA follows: TGTGCCAGCAGCATACCGGGACAGGGGTACCTCTACTATGGCTACACCTTC. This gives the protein CASSIPGQGYLYYGYTF.

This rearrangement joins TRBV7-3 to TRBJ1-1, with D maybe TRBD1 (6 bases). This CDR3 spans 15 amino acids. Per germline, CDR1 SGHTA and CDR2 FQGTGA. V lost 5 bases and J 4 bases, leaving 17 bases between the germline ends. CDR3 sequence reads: CASSNQGRLGTEAFF. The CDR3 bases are TGTGCCAGCAGCAACCAGGGGAGGTTAGGCACTGAAGCTTTCTTT.

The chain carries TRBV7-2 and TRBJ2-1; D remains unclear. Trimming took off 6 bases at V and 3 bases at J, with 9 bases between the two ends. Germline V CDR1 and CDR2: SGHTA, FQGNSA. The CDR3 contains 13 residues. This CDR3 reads CASSPEHYNEQFF. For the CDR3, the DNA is TGTGCCAGCAGTCCAGAGCACTACAATGAGCAGTTCTTC.

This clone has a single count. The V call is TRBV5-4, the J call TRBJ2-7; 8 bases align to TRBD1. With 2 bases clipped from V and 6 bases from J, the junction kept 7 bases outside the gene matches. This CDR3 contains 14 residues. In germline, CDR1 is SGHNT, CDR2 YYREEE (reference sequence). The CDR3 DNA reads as TGTGCCAGCAGCTTTCAGGCAGGGACAGGCGAGCAGTACTTC. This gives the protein CASSFQAGTGEQYF.

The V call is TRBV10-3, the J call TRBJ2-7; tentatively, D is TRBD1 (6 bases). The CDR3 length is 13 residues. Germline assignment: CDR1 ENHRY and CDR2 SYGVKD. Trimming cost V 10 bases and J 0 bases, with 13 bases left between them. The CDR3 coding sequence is TGTGCCAGCACGGGACAAAGCTCCTACGAGCAGTACTTC. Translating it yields CASTGQSSYEQYF.

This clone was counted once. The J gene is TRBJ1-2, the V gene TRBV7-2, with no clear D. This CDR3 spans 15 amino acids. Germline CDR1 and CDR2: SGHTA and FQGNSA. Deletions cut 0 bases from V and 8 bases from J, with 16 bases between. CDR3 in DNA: TGTGCCAGCAGCTTAGCGCTGGGAGTCGGGCACGGCTACACCTTC. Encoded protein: CASSLALGVGHGYTF. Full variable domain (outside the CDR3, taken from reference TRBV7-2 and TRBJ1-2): GAGVSQSPSNKVTEKGKDVELRCDPISGHTALYWYRQSLGQGLEFLIYFQGNSAPDKSGLPSDRFSAERTGGSVSTLTIQRTQQEDSAVYLCASSLALGVGHGYTFGSGTRLTVV.